This T cell receptor beta chain was recorded in a study of T cell changes during pregnancy in multiple sclerosis. Clones were read by immunoSEQ multiplex PCR, and TCRdb kept only the in-frame ones, dropping some. The data show about 75,000 clones, about 90% seen once. The sequences come from peripheral blood, collected in the first trimester of pregnancy. The origin of this receptor is a female donor in good health, enrolled as a control in a pregnancy study.

Here the CDR3 DNA reads TGTGCCAGCAGTGGAGGGACAGGGTTATTTGGCTACACCTTC. Translating gives CASSGGTGLFGYTF. The J gene is TRBJ1-2, the V gene TRBV25-1; 9 nucleotides line up with TRBD1. The germline V gene has CDR1 MGHDK and CDR2 SYGVNS. CDR3 length equals 14 residues. The V and J ends lost 4 bases and 7 bases, in that order; junction bases with no gene match: 7.